This passage covers 25 T cell receptor beta chains from one sample sequenced in a study of T cell changes during pregnancy in multiple sclerosis (dated by TCRdb to between 2017 and 2020). The protocol used for the library was the immunoSEQ multiplex PCR assay. TCRdb retrieved this table from immuneACCESS and kept in-frame rearrangements only. Not all clones are present; in checked studies, unresolved V genes account for under half, and no reason is known for the remainder. This sample has tens of thousands of clones in its table, and about 90% of those were observed once. The biggest ten clones account for more than 0.45% of the sample. Specimen: CD4+ T cells from peripheral blood mononuclear cells, collected in the second trimester of pregnancy. These receptors all come from a female donor with multiple sclerosis, enrolled in a pregnancy study.

The J gene is TRBJ2-5, the V gene TRBV28; possible D gene TRBD2, 5 bases. Germline V CDR1 and CDR2: MDHEN, SYDVKM. The V and J ends lost 3 bases and 3 bases respectively, with 8 bases between them. The CDR3 contains 13 residues. This chain's CDR3 is CASSFGREETQYF. The CDR3 bases are TGTGCCAGCAGTTTTGGGCGGGAAGAGACCCAGTACTTC. Filled out from reference TRBV28 and TRBJ2-5, the complete variable domain reads DVKVTQSSRYLVKRTGEKVFLECVQDMDHENMFWYRQDPGLGLRLIYFSYDVKMKEKGDIPEGYSVSREKKERFSLILESASTNQTSMYLCASSFGREETQYFGPGTRLLVL.

This clone showed up just once. The CDR3 DNA reads as TGTGCCAGCAGCTTGTTGCAGTCGTCCTACAATGAGCAGTTCTTC. Amino acids: CASSLLQSSYNEQFF. The rearrangement joins TRBV7-9 to TRBJ2-1; no firm D call. Trimming took off 3 bases at V and 1 base at J, with 10 bases between the two ends. The CDR3 covers 15 residues. Germline V gene sequence: CDR1 SEHNR, CDR2 FQNEAQ (reference sequence).

This chain joins TRBV5-1 and TRBJ2-3, with 11 bases matching TRBD2. The J segment lost 2 bases and the V segment lost 3 bases, leaving 5 bases of the junction unmatched. The CDR3 sequence is 16 residues long. Germline V CDR1 and CDR2: SGHRS, YFSETQ. The CDR3 region is CASSSTGLAVTDTQYF. CDR3 coding DNA: TGCGCCAGCAGCTCGACGGGACTAGCGGTCACAGATACGCAGTATTTT.

The V gene is TRBV7-2, the J gene TRBJ2-3, with 10 bases aligning to TRBD2. This CDR3 region has 15 residues. After removal of 5 bases from V and 4 bases from J, the junction contained 6 bases not matched to a gene. From germline, CDR1 is SGHTA and CDR2 FQGNSA. Written as DNA, the CDR3 is TGTGCCAGCAGCCTACAGCGGGGGGGCCCAGATACGCAGTATTTT. Encoded protein: CASSLQRGGPDTQYF.

The CDR3 here is CASSYRQGVNTIYF. Here the CDR3 DNA reads TGTGCCAGCAGCTATAGACAGGGGGTAAACACCATATATTTT. This sequence joins TRBV7-2 and TRBJ1-3; 9 bases are shared with TRBD1. Germline CDR1 reads SGHTA; CDR2 reads FQGNSA. The CDR3 runs 14 residues. Trimming removed 4 bases from V and 6 bases from J; junction bases left unmatched: 4.

This clone has only one observation. The chain carries TRBV14 and TRBJ1-2, with D maybe TRBD1 (6 bases). This CDR3 spans 16 amino acids. V was shortened by 0 bases and J by 0 bases, with 11 bases between the two germline ends. Germline CDR1 is SGHDN and CDR2 is FVKESK. This CDR3 is CASSQDGGQPNYGYTF. CDR3 bases: TGTGCCAGCAGCCAAGATGGAGGACAGCCTAACTATGGCTACACCTTC.

This clone occurred once. The rearrangement uses TRBV9 and TRBJ2-2, with unresolved D. V dropped 0 bases and J dropped 0 bases, with 6 bases sitting between them. This CDR3 contains 15 residues. Germline V gene data show CDR1 as SGDLS and CDR2 as YYNGEE. CDR3 in DNA: TGTGCCAGCAGCGTAGACGGAGCGAACACCGGGGAGCTGTTTTTT. Protein sequence: CASSVDGANTGELFF.

The chain joins TRBV19 to TRBJ1-1; 7 nucleotides match TRBD1. V was pared by 9 bases and J by 2 bases, with 9 bases of the junction left unmatched. The V gene's germline CDR1 is LNHDA and CDR2 SQIVND (reference sequence). The CDR3 totals 14 residues. The CDR3 DNA follows: TGTGCCAGCAGATTGACAGGGTTAAACACTGAAGCTTTCTTT. It codes for CASRLTGLNTEAFF. The whole variable domain, filled in from reference TRBV19 and TRBJ1-1, reads DGGITQSPKYLFRKEGQNVTLSCEQNLNHDAMYWYRQDPGQGLRLIYYSQIVNDFQKGDIAEGYSVSREKKESFPLTVTSAQKNPTAFYLCASRLTGLNTEAFFGQGTRLTVV.

In this sample, this clone turned up once. This chain connects TRBV7-9 to TRBJ2-5; 11 bases map to TRBD2. The germline V gene encodes CDR1 SEHNR and CDR2 FQNEAQ (reference sequence). With V trimmed by 4 bases and J by 1 base, 5 bases remained unmatched. This CDR3 has 16 amino acids. DNA for the CDR3: TGTGCCAGCAGCTCCGGGACTAGCGGCACCCAAGAGACCCAGTACTTC. Translated: CASSSGTSGTQETQYF.

The rearrangement joins TRBV6-5 to TRBJ2-7; 10 bases agree with TRBD2. The germline CDR1 and CDR2 sequences are MNHEY and SVGAGI. The CDR3 is 16 amino acids. Trimming removed 2 bases from V and 2 bases from J; junction bases left unmatched: 6. Written as DNA, the CDR3 is TGTGCCAGCAGTTACGGTACTAGCGGGAACACCTACGAGCAGTACTTC. It yields the protein CASSYGTSGNTYEQYF.

This chain joins TRBV4-1 and TRBJ2-7; 8 bases map to TRBD2. The CDR3 is made up of 18 amino acids. The germline gives CDR1 MGHRA, CDR2 YSYEKL. J gave up 2 bases and V 0 bases, and 12 bases lay outside the gene matches. CDR3 bases: TGCGCCAGCAGCCAAGATAGAATAGCGGGAAATTCGCCCTACGAGCAGTACTTC. As protein: CASSQDRIAGNSPYEQYF.

The J gene is TRBJ2-1, the V gene TRBV14, with TRBD2 as a possible D gene (6 bases). The germline gives CDR1 SGHDN, CDR2 FVKESK. Trimming shortened V by 1 base and J by 2 bases, and 18 bases separated the two germline ends. The CDR3 has 18 amino acids. Here the CDR3 DNA reads TGTGCCAGCAGCCAAGGGAGGGGTCGAGCGGGCACCTACAATGAGCAGTTCTTC. The encoded protein is CASSQGRGRAGTYNEQFF.

The chain recombines TRBV21-1 with TRBJ1-4; the table's D gene call, TRBD1, was not cross checked with the DNA. TRBV21-1 is a known pseudogene. This CDR3 spans 14 amino acids. CDR3 coding DNA: TGTGCCAGCAGCGCGGACATGTCGTCCAAAAAACTGTTTTTT. It is translated as CASSADMSSKKLFF.

In this sample, this clone turned up a few times. This chain links TRBV7-8 with TRBJ2-1; 8 bases are shared with TRBD1. Per germline, CDR1 SGHVS and CDR2 FQNEAQ. The CDR3 contains 15 residues. V lost 1 base and J lost 8; bases outside the gene matches: 7. The CDR3 reads CASSLGLDRADEQFF. The CDR3 DNA reads TGTGCCAGCAGCTTAGGCCTGGACAGGGCGGATGAGCAGTTCTTC. Full variable domain (outside the CDR3, taken from reference TRBV7-8 and TRBJ2-1): GAGVSQSPRYKVAKRGQDVALRCDPISGHVSLFWYQQALGQGPEFLTYFQNEAQLDKSGLPSDRFFAERPEGSVSTLKIQRTQQEDSAVYLCASSLGLDRADEQFFGPGTRLTVL.

This chain connects TRBV11-3 to TRBJ2-3, with D possibly being TRBD2 (6 bases). The CDR3 is made up of 14 amino acids. The V end was cut by 3 bases, the J end by 5 bases, with 12 bases between. The germline CDR1 and CDR2 sequences are SGHNT and YENEEA. The CDR3 nucleotides are TGTGCCAGCAGCTTCGGAGGGGAGGTAGATACGCAGTATTTT. This codes for CASSFGGEVDTQYF.

This clone was detected a few times. The CDR3 nucleotides are TGTGCCATCAGTGAGTCGGAGGCGAACTATGGCTACACCTTC. This codes for CAISESEANYGYTF. The chain couples TRBV10-3 to TRBJ1-2; D call uncertain. Trimming pared 0 bases from V and 2 bases from J, leaving 7 bases between. Looked up from germline, CDR1 is ENHRY and CDR2 is SYGVKD. The CDR3 spans 14 residues.

This clone was recorded once. The chain is built from TRBV7-3 and TRBJ2-1; TRBD2 matches at 10 bases. Germline trimming cut 2 bases from V and 4 bases from J; bases unmatched to any gene: 8. The CDR3 spans 17 residues. The germline V gene encodes CDR1 SGHTA and CDR2 FQGTGA. CDR3 protein: CASSLLPGLASYNEQFF. The CDR3 bases are TGTGCCAGCAGCTTATTGCCGGGACTAGCGTCTTACAATGAGCAGTTCTTC.

V is TRBV6-6 and J is TRBJ2-2; TRBD1 is a possible D gene (5 bases). The CDR3 extends over 15 amino acids. CDR1 is MNHNY, CDR2 SVGAGI, per germline (reference sequence). V was trimmed by 5 bases and J by 0 bases, leaving 10 bases between them. CDR3 loop: CASSMDTANTGELFF. For the CDR3, the DNA is TGTGCCAGCAGTATGGACACAGCGAACACCGGGGAGCTGTTTTTT.

The genes are TRBV11-2 and TRBJ2-7; 7 positions match TRBD1. With V trimmed by 5 bases and J by 3 bases, 7 bases remained unmatched. Germline V lookup: CDR1 SGHAT, CDR2 FQNNGV. The CDR3 runs 14 residues. CDR3 residues: CASSTRQGVYEQYF. The CDR3 DNA is TGTGCCAGCAGCACCAGACAGGGAGTCTACGAGCAGTACTTC.

The rearrangement joins TRBV9 to TRBJ1-1, with a tentative D call TRBD1 (6 bases). Per germline, CDR1 SGDLS and CDR2 YYNGEE. Deletions cut 0 bases from V and 5 bases from J, with 17 bases between. This CDR3 spans 16 amino acids. The CDR3 loop reads CASSVGDIGKGTEAFF. The CDR3 nucleotides read TGTGCCAGCAGCGTAGGGGACATTGGGAAGGGGACTGAAGCTTTCTTT.

The chain couples TRBV4-3 to TRBJ2-2; D may be TRBD1 (6 bases). In germline, CDR1 is LGHNA, CDR2 YSLEER. Deletions cut 4 bases from V and 5 bases from J, with 17 bases between. The CDR3 loop spans 16 amino acids. The CDR3 nucleotides read TGCGCCAGCAGCCCCCGGACAGCACTTAGAACCGGGGAGCTGTTTTTT. The encoded protein is CASSPRTALRTGELFF.

This clone was detected a few times. The gene calls are TRBV5-1 and TRBJ2-1; D gene unclear. The CDR3 spans 15 residues. Germline V gives CDR1 SGHRS, CDR2 YFSETQ. Trimming took 7 bases from V and 6 from J, leaving 20 bases between them. The CDR3 coding sequence is TGCGCCAGCTCCCGGAGAGGAGATGTTGGCAATGAGCAGTTCTTC. This codes for CASSRRGDVGNEQFF.

The CDR3 coding sequence is TGTGCCAGCAGCCCTTTCCCTTCGGACACCATATATTTT. This gives the protein CASSPFPSDTIYF. V gene TRBV14 combines with J gene TRBJ1-3; D gene uncertain. V was pared by 4 bases and J by 8 bases, with 12 bases between. CDR1 is SGHDN and CDR2 is FVKESK in the germline V gene. CDR3 length equals 13 residues.

To note about this clone: One end of the junction varies from germline; a read error may be responsible. J is TRBJ2-3 and V is TRBV4-2, with D tentatively TRBD2 (6 bases). The V gene's germline CDR1 is LGHNA and CDR2 YNFKEQ. The CDR3 is made up of 15 amino acids. CDR3 in DNA: TGTGCCAGCAGTCAAGGTTCCGGGGAGGAAGATACGCAGTATTTT. Amino acid sequence: CASSQGSGEEDTQYF.

V usage is TRBV28 and J usage is TRBJ2-2, with 11 bases aligning to TRBD2. The germline V gene encodes CDR1 MDHEN and CDR2 SYDVKM. V dropped 7 bases and J dropped 4; count of bases not matched to a gene: 8. This CDR3 is 16 amino acids long. CDR3: CASTLTSGSFTGELFF. CDR3 DNA: TGTGCCAGCACCTTAACTAGCGGGAGTTTCACCGGGGAGCTGTTTTTT.